This TCR beta chain derives from a study of long-term antiretroviral therapy in people with HIV. Study at large: It was about a decade after the earliest samples that the 2015 immediate-ART recommendation appeared.

The assay used was immunoSEQ (version v3.0), run at survey level. The data were produced by immunoSEQ multiplex PCR, yet TCRdb's version contains in-frame clones alone and is incomplete. The table records some 40,000 clones, over 80% of them present only once. Regarding this clone: Its antigen is undetermined.

Cryopreserved PBMC numbered roughly 1-10 million per sample before DNA extraction. Whole-study findings and limits: Diversity remained lower than transplant donor controls, even though it increased after ART.

V was cut by 0 bases and J by 9 bases, with 11 bases left in between. The CDR3 extends over 13 amino acids. CDR1 LGHNA and CDR2 YSLEER come from the germline V gene. Sequencing was performed on unsorted PBMCs, taken 1.5 years after starting antiretroviral therapy. J is TRBJ2-5 and V is TRBV4-3; D might be TRBD2 (5 bases). The TCR was taken from a man younger than 30 with HIV. The CDR3 bases are TGCGCCAGCAGCCAAGATAGGGAGCTTCCCCAGTACTTC. This codes for CASSQDRELPQYF.